A selection of T cell receptor beta chains follows, all from one sample in a study of Ad26.COV2.S vaccination and SARS-CoV-2 variants. This table comes from immunoSEQ multiplex PCR, and its TCRdb copy is limited to in-frame clones, with some not included. The sample carries 300,000 to 350,000 clones, approximately 86% recorded once. The sample in question was peripheral blood, obtained in a trial of Ad26.COV2.S vaccine versus placebo. The receptors here all came from a person aged 18-60 years who received the Ad26.COV2.S COVID-19 vaccine or a placebo. CDR3s include the opening cysteine and the closing phenylalanine or tryptophan. Each record gives: clone size, V gene, J gene, D gene, CDR3 DNA, CDR3 protein. The D gene is left open where the match is weak. Only some rows state a clone size, as once, few, many or a class for expanded clones.

.	TRBV18	TRBJ1-1	TRBD1	TGTGCCAGCTCACCATTCGAGCCCCAGGGGGCGGCCCCCTTGGCTTTCTTT	CASSPFEPQGAAPLAFF
.	TRBV2	TRBJ2-7	.	TGTGCCAGCAGTGAATTTGGCGAGCAGTACTTC	CASSEFGEQYF
.	TRBV19	TRBJ2-3	.	.	CASTSGEVTDTQYF
.	TRBV6-5	TRBJ2-7	.	TGTGCCAGCACCAGGGACCGAAATTCCTACGAGCAGTACTTC	CASTRDRNSYEQYF
.	TRBV19	TRBJ2-7	.	TGTGCCAGTAGTATCCGAGGTTTTATGTACGAGCAGTACTTC	CASSIRGFMYEQYF
.	TRBV11-2	TRBJ2-7	.	TGTGCCAGCAGCTTATTTGTCGGGGGCTACGAGCAGTACTTC	CASSLFVGGYEQYF
.	TRBV28	TRBJ2-1	TRBD2	TGTGCCAGCAGATCGAGCGGGACTAGCGGGAGGCATGAGCAGTTCTTC	CASRSSGTSGRHEQFF
.	TRBV6-2/TRBV6-3	TRBJ2-3	TRBD2	TGTGCCAGCAGTTCTCTCCGACTAGCGGGGGGGCCCCTCCCAGATACGCAGTATTTT	CASSSLRLAGGPLPDTQYF
.	TRBV2	TRBJ2-5	TRBD2	TGTGCCAGCAGTGGCCTAGCGGGGGGGCCGGGAGAGACCCAGTACTTC	CASSGLAGGPGETQYF
.	TRBV6-5	TRBJ1-1	.	TGTGCCAGCGCCGCCGGGACACAGGTTGGGGGAGCTTTCTTT	CASAAGTQVGGAFF
.	TRBV6-2/TRBV6-3	TRBJ2-3	.	TGTGCCAGCAGTTACGGGCGGGGGCCCACAGATACGCAGTATTTT	CASSYGRGPTDTQYF
.	TRBV19	TRBJ2-2	TRBD2	TGTGCCAGTAGTAACGGGACTAGCCACACCGGGGAGCTGTTTTTT	CASSNGTSHTGELFF
.	TRBV7-2	TRBJ2-7	TRBD2	TGTGCCAGCAGCTTAGCGCGGCGGGGGGCCCCCTACGAGCAGTACTTC	CASSLARRGAPYEQYF
few	TRBV5-5	TRBJ1-1	.	TGTGCCAGCAGCTTGTGGCAGGGGTACGAAGCTTTCTTT	CASSLWQGYEAFF
.	TRBV28	TRBJ1-1	.	TGTGCCAGCAAACCGGGAACTTGGAGGGCCGAAGCTTTCTTT	CASKPGTWRAEAFF
.	TRBV2	TRBJ2-4	.	TGTGCCAGCAGTGAAGTTAGGTCATTGGGCATTCAGTACTTC	CASSEVRSLGIQYF
once	TRBV6-5	TRBJ1-5	.	TGTGCCAGCAGTTATGGACAGAATCAGCCCCAGCATTTT	CASSYGQNQPQHF
once	TRBV9	TRBJ1-2	TRBD1	TGTGCCAGCAGCCGCTTTTTATTACAGGGGCCGGATGGCTACACCTTC	CASSRFLLQGPDGYTF
.	TRBV4-3	TRBJ2-1	.	TGCGCCAGCAGCCAAGGAGAACTTAGCTCCTACAATGAGCAGTTCTTC	CASSQGELSSYNEQFF
.	TRBV28	TRBJ2-3	TRBD1	TGTGCCAGCAGTTCCCCGTCCGGGACAGATCCCTCGGATACGCAGTATTTT	CASSSPSGTDPSDTQYF
.	TRBV27	TRBJ2-4	TRBD1	TGTGCCAGCAGTTTAGTGGGACAGAAAAACATTCAGTACTTC	CASSLVGQKNIQYF
many	TRBV4-3	TRBJ1-2	.	TGCGCCAGCAGCCAAGACATTTCCTATGGCTACACCTTC	CASSQDISYGYTF
.	TRBV28	TRBJ2-1	.	TGTGCCAGCTTTGGGGAGGCGGCGAACAATGAGCAGTTCTTC	CASFGEAANNEQFF
.	TRBV4-3	TRBJ1-3	.	TGCGCCAGCAGCCAAGTAGTGCAGGGCGTCATATATTTT	CASSQVVQGVIYF
.	TRBV10-1	TRBJ1-1	.	TGCGCCAGCAGTGGGCGGCGGGGCACCACGACTGAAGCTTTCTTT	CASSGRRGTTTEAFF
once	TRBV29-1	TRBJ1-2	.	TGCAGCGTCGAGGGGACATCGGGTATGGGGAACACCTTC	CSVEGTSGMGNTF
.	TRBV11-2	TRBJ2-7	.	TGTGCCAGCAGCCCCAGGGTAGGCTACGAGCAGTACTTC	CASSPRVGYEQYF
few	TRBV25-1	TRBJ2-5	TRBD2	TGTGCCAGCAGTTCAACAGCGGGAGTAAGGTTTGAGACCCAGTACTTC	CASSSTAGVRFETQYF
few	TRBV4-2	TRBJ1-2	.	TGTGCCAGCAGCCAAGCGGACACTCCGGCCTATGGCTACACCTTC	CASSQADTPAYGYTF
.	TRBV19	TRBJ1-4	.	TGTGCCAGTAGTATACGCACAGGCAGAACTAATGAAAAACTGTTTTTT	CASSIRTGRTNEKLFF
.	TRBV10-1	TRBJ2-3	.	TGCGCCAGCATCTCCGGGACTAGCACAGATACGCAGTATTTT	CASISGTSTDTQYF
once	TRBV7-9	TRBJ1-4	.	TGTGCCAGCAGCCTAGAGTATAATGAAAAACTGTTTTTT	CASSLEYNEKLFF
.	TRBV28	TRBJ2-1	.	TGTGCCAGCACCCAAGGGAGTACCTATGAGCAGTTCTTC	CASTQGSTYEQFF
.	TRBV27	TRBJ2-7	TRBD2	TGTGCCAGCAGTTTCGAGGCGGGAGCCTCCTACGAGCAGTACTTC	CASSFEAGASYEQYF
once	TRBV28	TRBJ2-1	TRBD1	TGTGCCAGCAGGACAGGGCCCTCTAGCAATGAGCAGTTCTTC	CASRTGPSSNEQFF
.	TRBV7-2	TRBJ2-2	TRBD2	TGTGCCAGCGGGGCTCCGGGACTAGCAGGAACCGGGGAGCTGTTTTTT	CASGAPGLAGTGELFF
.	TRBV10-3	TRBJ1-5	TRBD1	TGTGCCATCAGTGAAGCGGGAACAGGGGTCAATCAGCCCCAGCATTTT	CAISEAGTGVNQPQHF